Detailed here is one TCR beta chain. Its antigen is not known. This entry comes from a study of T cell responses to AZD1222 COVID-19 vaccine. There are 13 residues in the CDR3. CDR1 and CDR2 (germline): LNHDA, SQIVND (reference sequence). Trimming cost V 1 base and J 6 bases, with 7 bases left between them. The protocol was immunoSEQ multiplex PCR, while the TCRdb copy is restricted to in-frame clones and leaves out a portion. The sample includes 50,000 to 85,000 clones, less than 85% of them seen just once. The study's findings and limits: The study found vaccine-associated CD4 TCRs spanning spike, dominant at 160-218 and 743-854. Clonal diversity was possibly underestimated, and the donors were mostly white British, with more females. Per reports, nearly half of all spike-specific TCRs target regions that are unmutated in variants.

Sequencing used peripheral blood, obtained on day 0 of MenACWY control vaccination. The TCR sequence derives from an adult in good health. The V and J genes are TRBV19 and TRBJ2-1, with D hard to call. CDR3 DNA sequence: TGTGCCAGTAGTATAGGGCTCGTCAATGAGCAGTTCTTC. This encodes CASSIGLVNEQFF.